Sequencing of this T cell receptor (beta chain) was carried out in a study of blood T cell repertoires in COVID-19. Study in general: Samples representing acute and convalescent COVID-19 were sourced from the United States, Italy and Spain. T cells, B-cell-depleted T cells, or PBMCs provided the cDNA or gDNA that served as material.

Germline-derived CDR1 and CDR2 are MNHEY and SVGEGT. V gave up 4 bases and J gave up 5 bases; unmatched junction bases: 17. The CDR3 has 18 amino acids. Under the authors' procedure: How many nucleated cells were present was estimated from reference gene primer amplification. Generated by immunoSEQ multiplex PCR, the TCRdb table keeps only in-frame clones and is missing some. That table supplies the V and J calls and clone size; D and trimming were determined from the DNA. The table records about 160,000 clones, over 80% of them present only once. This clonotype was sampled from a woman aged 55-69 years with acute or convalescent COVID-19. The chain recombines TRBV6-2 or TRBV6-3 with TRBJ1-1; 9 bases fit TRBD1. The source material was peripheral blood. The CDR3 nucleotides are TGTGCCAGCAGTTGGGATCCGGGACAGGGCTTGAGGGGGACTGAAGCTTTCTTT. It specifies CASSWDPGQGLRGTEAFF.